This TCR beta chain was documented in a study of beta chain features in type 1 diabetes. The study's findings and limits: Within patients, naive, central memory and Treg TCRB repertoires seemed more similar than within healthy donors. Equally in patients and controls, shorter templates might have been favored by PCR. The study found moderately but significantly shorter TCRB CDR3s in all four CD4+ subsets of Type 1 diabetes patients.

Expressed TCRB transcripts got sequenced, as all isolated RNA was reverse transcribed. TCRdb keeps only in-frame clones here, not all; method: immunoSEQ multiplex PCR. This sample has some 330,000 clones, with roughly 12% found just once. This clone showed up just a few times. The antigen is not known. The V gene's germline CDR1 is SQVTM and CDR2 ANQGSEA. The CDR3 runs to 13 residues. J gave up 10 bases and V 4 bases, and 6 bases lay outside the gene matches. Sequenced sample: naive CD4+ T cells from blood. This receptor was taken from a woman between 18 and 29 years old with type 1 diabetes. The chain links TRBV29-1 to TRBJ1-4; 10 nucleotides match TRBD1. The CDR3 sequence is CSVAGTGETKLFF. In nucleotides, the CDR3 is TGCAGCGTTGCCGGGACAGGGGAGACAAAACTGTTTTTT. The full variable domain, its missing parts supplied by reference TRBV29-1 and TRBJ1-4, is SAVISQKPSRDICQRGTSLTIQCQVDSQVTMMFWYRQQPGQSLTLIATANQGSEATYESGFVIDKFPISRPNLTFSTLTVSNMSPEDSSIYLCSVAGTGETKLFFGSGTQLSVL.